Here is one T cell receptor beta chain with its context. J gave up 7 bases and V 7 bases, and 13 bases lay outside the gene matches. Germline lookup yields CDR1 LNHDA and CDR2 SQIVND (reference sequence). This CDR3 is built from 15 residues. Measured with immunoSEQ multiplex PCR; TCRdb has only the in-frame clones, and not every one. Of under 200,000 clones in the sample, 85% to 95% were seen once. This entry comes from a study of shared clonotypes between healthy human individuals. The chain recombines TRBV19 with TRBJ1-2, with TRBD1 matching over 9 bases. Sample: naive CD4+ T cells sorted from blood. Subset denoted: CD45RA+ positively selected. The receptor was derived from a woman aged 25 to 45 in good health. This CDR3 is CASTPLEGDRVGYTF. The CDR3 DNA is TGTGCCAGTACCCCGCTTGAGGGGGACAGGGTTGGCTACACCTTC.